What follows describes a single T cell receptor beta chain. This sample was included in a study of CD8+ T cells in alopecia areata. Described treatment: oral pan-JAK inhibitor, 5-10 mg twice daily. Samples from alopecia areata patients were lesional scalp punch biopsies and peripheral blood. The CDR3 has 15 amino acids. The V gene end was trimmed by 3 bases and the J gene end by 4 bases; junction bases not matched to a gene: 7. Germline values: CDR1 LGHNA, CDR2 YNFKEQ. Sequencing used cDNA as its template, made by extracting RNA and reverse transcribing it. TCRdb's table, derived via immunoSEQ multiplex PCR, lists solely in-frame clones and lacks some. Of thousands of clones detected, about 71% appear once; the ten largest clones hold 12%.

The specimen comprised skin, sampled at week 24, from a patient treated with tofacitinib. The chain uses TRBV4-2 and TRBJ2-5, with TRBD2 matching 8 bases. This TCR derives from a human donor with alopecia areata. The CDR3 DNA is TGTGCCAGCAGCCACCCGGCTAGCGGGTCAGAGACCCAGTACTTC. The encoded protein is CASSHPASGSETQYF.